One and the same sample provided the 14 T cell receptor beta chains below, sequenced in a study of cytomegalovirus exposure and HLA in healthy donors. PCR employed 60 Vbeta and 13 Jbeta primers. Libraries were prepared by immunoSEQ multiplex PCR; TCRdb keeps only in-frame clonotypes and omits some of them. Of over 55,000 clones listed, 80% are singletons. The sequencing sample was made of PBMCs. These receptors were collected from a male donor in good health and CMV-seronegative.

The chain uses TRBV25-1 and TRBJ2-1; 9 bases map to TRBD1. The germline gives CDR1 MGHDK, CDR2 SYGVNS. The CDR3 extends over 15 amino acids. V lost 4 bases, J lost 4 bases, and 5 bases stayed unmatched. CDR3 bases: TGTGCCAGCAGTGCGACAGGGGGGCAATACAATGAGCAGTTCTTC. It is translated as CASSATGGQYNEQFF. The variable domain in full, with the rest retrieved from reference TRBV25-1 and TRBJ2-1, is EADIYQTPRYLVIGTGKKITLECSQTMGHDKMYWYQQDPGMELHLIHYSYGVNSTEKGDLSSESTVSRIRTEHFPLTLESARPSHTSQYLCASSATGGQYNEQFFGPGTRLTVL.

The J gene is TRBJ1-1, the V gene TRBV21-1. TRBV21-1 is designated a pseudogene. The CDR3 runs 13 residues. This CDR3 reads CASGGAWNTEAFF. The DNA of the CDR3 is TGTGCCAGTGGGGGGGCTTGGAACACTGAAGCTTTCTTT.

This chain uses TRBV7-8 with TRBJ1-1; no definite D call. Germline CDR1 is SGHVS and CDR2 is FQNEAQ. Deletions cut 5 bases from V and 0 bases from J, with 10 bases between. CDR3 length: 14 residues. CDR3 residues: CASSPPSLNTEAFF. The CDR3 DNA reads TGTGCCAGCAGCCCCCCGAGCTTGAACACTGAAGCTTTCTTT.

The rearrangement uses TRBV29-1 and TRBJ1-4; tentatively, D is TRBD1 (6 bases). The CDR3 sequence is 13 residues long. V was cut by 2 bases and J by 8 bases, with 12 bases left in between. Germline V gene sequence: CDR1 SQVTM, CDR2 ANQGSEA. The CDR3, as DNA: TGCAGCGTTGAATGGGGGCAAGGGGAAAAACTGTTTTTT. Protein sequence: CSVEWGQGEKLFF.

The chain combines TRBV7-3 with TRBJ1-1; tentatively, D is TRBD1 (5 bases). This CDR3 region has 15 residues. The germline CDR1 and CDR2 sequences are SGHTA and FQGTGA. V lost 2 bases, J lost 2 bases, and 12 bases lay in between. CDR3: CASSLGGVRNTEAFF. The CDR3 nucleotides read TGTGCCAGCAGCTTAGGGGGGGTCCGCAACACTGAAGCTTTCTTT.

This chain uses TRBV5-4 with TRBJ1-2; 8 bases are a match to TRBD1. CDR1 and CDR2 from the germline V gene are SGHNT and YYREEE (reference sequence). V gave up 1 base and J gave up 1 base; unmatched junction bases: 3. CDR3 length: 15 amino acids. In DNA form, the CDR3 reads TGTGCCAGCAGCTTGTCGACAGGGGATAACTATGGCTACACCTTC. Its translation is CASSLSTGDNYGYTF.

A note on this clone: This sample also contains other DNA sequences that code for the same CDR3. The chain is built from TRBV10-3 and TRBJ1-1; a weak D match, TRBD1 (5 bases). Trimming took off 4 bases at V and 0 bases at J, with 12 bases between the two ends. Germline V gene lookup returns CDR1 ENHRY and CDR2 SYGVKD. This CDR3 comprises 15 residues. CDR3 region: CAISGAQGMNTEAFF. CDR3 DNA sequence: TGTGCCATCAGTGGAGCGCAGGGAATGAACACTGAAGCTTTCTTT.

The gene calls are TRBV7-9 and TRBJ1-4; D might be TRBD1 (5 bases). V was shortened by 3 bases and J by 8 bases, with 16 bases between the two germline ends. CDR1 is SEHNR, CDR2 FQNEAQ, per germline (reference sequence). This CDR3 is 15 amino acids long. The CDR3 spells CASSFPLGGGEKLFF. CDR3 in DNA: TGTGCCAGCAGCTTCCCCTTGGGGGGTGGCGAAAAACTGTTTTTT. The variable domain in full, with the rest retrieved from reference TRBV7-9 and TRBJ1-4, is DTGVSQNPRHKITKRGQNVTFRCDPISEHNRLYWYRQTLGQGPEFLTYFQNEAQLEKSRLLSDRFSAERPKGSFSTLEIQRTEQGDSAMYLCASSFPLGGGEKLFFGSGTQLSVL.

The rearrangement joins TRBV10-3 to TRBJ2-5, with D uncertain. The length of the CDR3 is 15 residues. Germline V gene data show CDR1 as ENHRY and CDR2 as SYGVKD. Trimming pared 0 bases from V and 2 bases from J, leaving 10 bases between. The CDR3 DNA reads TGTGCCATCAGTGAGTCGGTTGTACAGCAAGAGACCCAGTACTTC. Residues: CAISESVVQQETQYF.

The chain has TRBV2 and TRBJ1-5; D gene uncertain. CDR3 size: 15 residues. Germline V lookup: CDR1 SNHLY, CDR2 FYNNEI. Trimming pared 4 bases from V and 0 bases from J, leaving 10 bases between. CDR3 amino acids: CASSGEQVSNQPQHF. The CDR3 DNA reads TGTGCCAGCAGTGGGGAGCAGGTTAGCAATCAGCCCCAGCATTTT.

The chain carries TRBV30 and TRBJ1-6, with 10 bases matching TRBD1. Trimming took 0 bases from V and 9 from J; bases not matched to a gene: 5. The CDR3 extends over 15 amino acids. The V gene's germline CDR1 is GTSNPN and CDR2 SVGIG (reference sequence). The CDR3 is CAWSVGTGDFSPLHF. The CDR3 DNA reads as TGTGCCTGGAGTGTTGGGACAGGGGACTTTTCACCCCTCCACTTT. The variable domain in full, completed from reference TRBV30 and TRBJ1-6, reads SQTIHQWPATLVQPVGSPLSLECTVEGTSNPNLYWYRQAAGRGLQLLFYSVGIGQISSEVPQNLSASRPQDRQFILSSKKLLLSDSGFYLCAWSVGTGDFSPLHFGNGTRLTVT.

This rearrangement joins TRBV7-6 to TRBJ2-7; possible D gene TRBD1, 5 bases. The germline CDR1 and CDR2 sequences are SGHVS and FNYEAQ. Trimming shortened V by 0 bases and J by 3 bases, and 15 bases separated the two germline ends. The CDR3 totals 16 residues. CDR3 nucleotides: TGTGCCAGCAGCTTAGCGTCAGGGAAAGAAATCTACGAGCAGTACTTC. It yields the protein CASSLASGKEIYEQYF.

V is TRBV4-1 and J is TRBJ1-1; 8 nucleotides line up with TRBD1. Germline values: CDR1 MGHRA, CDR2 YSYEKL. The CDR3 loop spans 15 amino acids. J was trimmed by 7 bases and V by 3 bases; bases with no gene match: 10. The CDR3: CASSQRDRGWGEAFF. CDR3 DNA: TGCGCCAGCAGCCAGCGAGACAGGGGCTGGGGTGAAGCTTTCTTT.

The V and J genes are TRBV19 and TRBJ1-4; D might be TRBD1 (5 bases). Germline values: CDR1 LNHDA, CDR2 SQIVND (reference sequence). Trimming cost V 7 bases and J 6 bases, with 21 bases left between them. The CDR3 runs 16 residues. The DNA of the CDR3 is TGTGCCAGTAACTCGGGACTCTACGCCGGGGATGAAAAACTGTTTTTT. It yields the protein CASNSGLYAGDEKLFF.